These 10 T cell receptor beta chains share one sample of origin, sequenced in a study of blood T cells in healthy people across ages. For the second PCR, which ran for about 7 to 11 cycles, a sample-barcoded 5' primer and a J-beta primer mix were used. Using its own MiXCR run on the 5' RACE reads, TCRdb lists one record per CDR3 protein. The sample lists 910,000 or so distinct CDR3 sequences, just over 50% seen once, with 20% to 25% in the top ten. The sample taken for sequencing was blood. The receptors were gathered from a woman aged 55-70 years in good health.

V is TRBV24-1 and J is TRBJ2-1, with 8 bases identical to TRBD1. The CDR3 runs to 17 residues. Germline V gene sequence: CDR1 KGHDR, CDR2 SFDVKD. V lost 0 bases to trimming and J lost 3 bases; unmatched junction nucleotides: 6. CDR3 DNA: TGTGCCACCAGTGATTTGCAGGCAGGGGGCGTCTACAATGAGCAGTTCTTC. Its translation is CATSDLQAGGVYNEQFF.

This clonotype was recorded a few times. The chain recombines TRBV28 with TRBJ2-7; weak D call: TRBD1 (6 bases). Trimming took 6 bases from V and 2 from J, leaving 17 bases between them. The CDR3 extends over 15 amino acids. Looked up from germline, CDR1 is MDHEN and CDR2 is SYDVKM. CDR3 region: CASRKRQAGTYEQYF. The CDR3, as DNA: TGTGCCAGCAGAAAAAGACAGGCCGGTACCTACGAGCAGTACTTC.

Written as DNA, the CDR3 is TGTGCCAGCACCAACGAGGGACATAAGTTCTTC. It encodes CASTNEGHKFF. The chain recombines TRBV9 with TRBJ2-1, with D tentatively TRBD1 (6 bases). Germline lookup yields CDR1 SGDLS and CDR2 YYNGEE. The CDR3 runs to 11 residues. V was trimmed by 6 bases and J by 14 bases, leaving 15 bases between them.

This sequence joins TRBV25-1 and TRBJ2-5; possibly TRBD2 for D (6 bases). The CDR3 sequence is 15 residues long. Germline CDR1 reads MGHDK; CDR2 reads SYGVNS. V shed 5 bases and J shed 1 base, with 14 bases lying between them. CDR3: CASSSLADVQETQYF. The CDR3 nucleotides are TGTGCCAGCAGTTCACTAGCAGATGTCCAAGAGACCCAGTACTTC.

This clonotype was observed a handful of times. The rearrangement uses TRBV7-2 and TRBJ2-5; no definite D call. The CDR3 is 13 amino acids. The germline V gene encodes CDR1 SGHTA and CDR2 FQGNSA. Trimming removed 6 bases from V and 5 bases from J, with 13 bases in between. This CDR3 reads CASRAGRVETQYF. CDR3 bases: TGTGCCAGCAGGGCTGGTAGAGTTGAGACCCAGTACTTC.

The chain employs TRBV5-6 and TRBJ1-1, with 9 bases matching TRBD1. Germline V lookup: CDR1 SGHDT, CDR2 YYEEEE. The V segment lost 0 bases and the J segment 8 bases; nucleotides outside the gene matches: 5. The CDR3 has 14 amino acids. The CDR3 nucleotides read TGTGCCAGCAGCTTGGGCAGGACAGGGGCAGAAGCTTTCTTT. Translated: CASSLGRTGAEAFF.

The rearrangement uses TRBV29-1 and TRBJ2-5; D is ambiguous. Germline-derived CDR1 and CDR2 are SQVTM and ANQGSEA. The CDR3 has 10 residues. Trimming took off 7 bases at V and 5 bases at J, with 8 bases between the two ends. CDR3 protein: CSATMETQYF. In DNA form, the CDR3 reads TGCAGCGCCACGATGGAGACCCAGTACTTC. The whole variable domain, remainder taken from reference TRBV29-1 and TRBJ2-5, is SAVISQKPSRDICQRGTSLTIQCQVDSQVTMMFWYRQQPGQSLTLIATANQGSEATYESGFVIDKFPISRPNLTFSTLTVSNMSPEDSSIYLCSATMETQYFGPGTRLLVL.

This clonotype was seen a single time. This chain uses TRBV20-1 with TRBJ2-5; maybe TRBD2 (5 bases). The better agreement between TRBJ2-7 and the DNA end casts doubt on the J call. The CDR3 has 12 amino acids. Germline loops: CDR1 DFQATT, CDR2 SNEGSKA (reference sequence). In DNA form, the CDR3 reads TGCAGTGCTAGGTTTGAGGGCTACGAGCAGTACTTC. Amino acids: CSARFEGYEQYF.

This clonotype turned up a few times. The chain links TRBV20-1 to TRBJ2-7; the match to TRBD2 covers 7 bases. V dropped 3 bases and J dropped 7; count of bases not matched to a gene: 9. The CDR3 extends over 13 amino acids. CDR1 and CDR2 (germline): DFQATT, SNEGSKA (reference sequence). CDR3 coding DNA: TGCAGTGCTAGTTCTCGGGGGGACGGGGAGCAGTACTTC. Translating gives CSASSRGDGEQYF.

The rearrangement joins TRBV4-2 to TRBJ2-5, with 11 bases matching TRBD2. CDR3 length equals 16 residues. V lost 1 base to trimming and J lost 5 bases; unmatched junction nucleotides: 6. Germline V gene lookup returns CDR1 LGHNA and CDR2 YNFKEQ. The CDR3 sequence: CASSQAVLAGAETQYF. In DNA form, the CDR3 reads TGTGCCAGCAGCCAAGCTGTACTAGCGGGAGCGGAGACCCAGTACTTC.